This T cell receptor beta chain was sequenced during a study of blood T cell repertoires in COVID-19. Turning to the study itself: There were acute and convalescent COVID-19 samples, and they came from the United States, Italy and Spain.

Using immunoSEQ multiplex PCR, the repertoire was profiled, and TCRdb retains in-frame clones only, with some absent. The sample lists some 73,000 clones; about 80% were seen once. V shed 4 bases and J 4 bases; nucleotides not matched to a gene: 7. The CDR3 is 15 residues long. The germline V gene encodes CDR1 MNHEY and CDR2 SVGEGT. This sequence originates from a human donor in a cohort sampled during active COVID-19. Sequencing input: peripheral blood. V usage is TRBV6-2 or TRBV6-3 and J usage is TRBJ1-2, with 9 bases matching TRBD1. The CDR3 sequence: CASSSTGTGSYGYTF. The CDR3 region has the DNA TGTGCCAGCAGTTCGACCGGGACAGGGAGCTATGGCTACACCTTC.